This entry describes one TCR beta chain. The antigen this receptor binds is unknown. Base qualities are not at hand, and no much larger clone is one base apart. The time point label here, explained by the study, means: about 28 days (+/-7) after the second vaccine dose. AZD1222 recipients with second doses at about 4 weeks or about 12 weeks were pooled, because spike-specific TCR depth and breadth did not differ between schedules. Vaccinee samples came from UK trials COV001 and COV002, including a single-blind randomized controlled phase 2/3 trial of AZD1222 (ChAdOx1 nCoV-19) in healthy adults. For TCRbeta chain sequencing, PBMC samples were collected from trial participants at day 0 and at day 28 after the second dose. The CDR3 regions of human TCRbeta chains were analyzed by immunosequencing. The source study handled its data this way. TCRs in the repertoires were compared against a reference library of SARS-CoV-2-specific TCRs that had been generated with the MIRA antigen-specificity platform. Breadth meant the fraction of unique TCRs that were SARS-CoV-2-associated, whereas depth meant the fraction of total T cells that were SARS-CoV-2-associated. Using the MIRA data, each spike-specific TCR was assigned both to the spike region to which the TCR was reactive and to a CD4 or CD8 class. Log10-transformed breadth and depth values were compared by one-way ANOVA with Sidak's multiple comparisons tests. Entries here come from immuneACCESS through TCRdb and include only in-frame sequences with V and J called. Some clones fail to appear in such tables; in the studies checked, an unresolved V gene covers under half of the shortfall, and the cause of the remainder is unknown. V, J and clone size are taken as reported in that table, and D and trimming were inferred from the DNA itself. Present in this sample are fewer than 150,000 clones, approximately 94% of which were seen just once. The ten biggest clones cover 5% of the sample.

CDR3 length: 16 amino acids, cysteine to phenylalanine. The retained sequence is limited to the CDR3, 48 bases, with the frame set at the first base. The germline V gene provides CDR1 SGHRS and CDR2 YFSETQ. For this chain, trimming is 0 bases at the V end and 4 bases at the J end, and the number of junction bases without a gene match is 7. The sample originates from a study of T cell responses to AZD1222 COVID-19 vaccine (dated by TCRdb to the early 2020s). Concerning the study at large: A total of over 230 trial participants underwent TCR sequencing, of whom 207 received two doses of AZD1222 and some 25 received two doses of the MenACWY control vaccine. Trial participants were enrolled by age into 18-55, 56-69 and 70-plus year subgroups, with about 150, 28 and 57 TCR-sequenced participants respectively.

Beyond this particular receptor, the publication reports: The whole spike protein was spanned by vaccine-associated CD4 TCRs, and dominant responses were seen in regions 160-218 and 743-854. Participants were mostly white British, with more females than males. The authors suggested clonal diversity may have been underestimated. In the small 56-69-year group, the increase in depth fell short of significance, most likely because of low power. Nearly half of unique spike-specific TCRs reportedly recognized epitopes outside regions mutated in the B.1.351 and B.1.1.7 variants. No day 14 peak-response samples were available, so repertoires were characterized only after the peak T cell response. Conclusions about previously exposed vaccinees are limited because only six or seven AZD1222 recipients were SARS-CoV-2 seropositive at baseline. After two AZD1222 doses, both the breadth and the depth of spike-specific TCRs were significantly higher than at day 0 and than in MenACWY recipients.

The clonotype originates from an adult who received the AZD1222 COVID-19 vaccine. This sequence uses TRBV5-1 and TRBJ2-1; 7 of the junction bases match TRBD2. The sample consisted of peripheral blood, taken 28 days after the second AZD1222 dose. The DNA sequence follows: TGCGCCAGCAGCTTGGGGGCGGGAGATCGTTACAATGAGCAGTTCTTC. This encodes CASSLGAGDRYNEQFF.